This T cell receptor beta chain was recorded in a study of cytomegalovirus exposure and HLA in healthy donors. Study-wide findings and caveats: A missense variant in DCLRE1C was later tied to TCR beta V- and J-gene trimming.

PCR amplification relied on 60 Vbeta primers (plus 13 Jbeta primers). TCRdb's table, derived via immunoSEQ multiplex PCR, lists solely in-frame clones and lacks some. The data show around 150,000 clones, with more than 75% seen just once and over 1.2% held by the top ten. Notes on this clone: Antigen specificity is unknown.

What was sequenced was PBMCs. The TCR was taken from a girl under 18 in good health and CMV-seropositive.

CDR3 protein: CASSLGQGVGNQPQHF. The CDR3 DNA sequence: TGTGCCAGCAGTCTGGGACAGGGAGTCGGCAATCAGCCCCAGCATTTT. The chain is built from TRBV5-6 and TRBJ1-5; 9 nucleotides line up with TRBD1. The CDR3 contains 16 residues. The V and J ends lost 5 bases and 2 bases, in that order; junction bases with no gene match: 8. In germline, CDR1 is SGHDT, CDR2 YYEEEE.